The present T cell receptor beta chain was sequenced within a study of blood T cell repertoires in COVID-19 (dated by TCRdb to 2020 to 2022). Background on the whole study: Collaborator samples came from the United States, Italy and Spain and covered acute and convalescent phases of COVID-19. The material from the prospective study consisted of cDNA or gDNA derived from T cells, B-cell-depleted T cells, or PBMCs. Deeply sampled blood TCRbeta repertoires from subjects exposed to, actively infected with, or recovered from COVID-19 were included in the dataset. The repertoires were released in a freely available public database intended as a resource for research on the immune response to SARS-CoV-2. Samples were obtained from the ongoing ImmuneRACE study (first 160 participants) and from 1,200 or so subjects provided by 6 global collaborators. Sample metadata almost always included a de-identified subject ID, COVID-19 status, age in years and sex. Where HLA class I and class II types were available, the types were taken from metadata supplied by the sample provider, not from assay-based typing.

The CDR1 and CDR2 encoded by the germline V gene are MNHNS and SASEGT. V sheds 2 bases and J sheds 4 bases, leaving 11 bases between their ends. From the cysteine up to the phenylalanine, the CDR3 has a length of 14 residues. Only CDR3 DNA remains: 42 bases, in frame from the first base. The immunoSEQ Assay, a bias-controlled multiplex PCR, was used to amplify TCRbeta CDR3 regions from genomic DNA. Per the source publication's procedure: Nucleated cell counts per sample were estimated from amplification of reference gene primers within the assay. Sequence reads were collapsed and filtered to measure the absolute abundance of every unique TCRbeta CDR3 rearrangement. Productive Simpson clonality was computed per sample as the square root of Simpson's diversity index over productive rearrangements. TCRdb limited this immuneACCESS table to in-frame rearrangements with V and J called. A share of clones is missing; checked studies link under half to unresolved V genes, and the rest is unexplained. That table supplies the V and J calls and clone size; D and trimming were determined from the DNA. This sample lists around 310,000 clones; nearly 90% were detected once. Jointly, the top ten make up about 9.4% of the sample.

Participants in the prospective study were enrolled through a virtual design, were aged about 18 to 89 years, and lived in roughly 24 United States geographic areas. To assign participants to cohorts, the prospective study relied on clinical history that participants themselves reported in a screening survey and a study questionnaire. Recovered participants in ImmuneRACE Cohort 3 were defined by two consecutive negative NP/OP PCR tests, clearance by a healthcare professional, or resolution of symptoms. Mobile phlebotomists in the prospective study collected whole blood, serum and a nasopharyngeal or oropharyngeal swab from every participant. Prospective study participants could optionally give additional blood draws and questionnaires over an approximately two-month period. Blood samples from the prospective study were shipped frozen or at room temperature prior to DNA extraction. A note on this clone: Its antigen has not been determined. There are no base qualities to consult, and no much larger clone falls within one base.

On the study overall, not on this receptor specifically: The amount of clinical and demographic metadata varied by source and participant and was provided uncurated.

Material: PBMCs or T cells enriched from blood (not recorded which). In this chain, TRBV6-1 is recombined with TRBJ1-1; the best D guess is TRBD1, with 5 bases matching. The receptor's source is a woman aged 30 to 39 who had recovered from COVID-19. The DNA is TGTGCCAGCAGTGAATTCTGGCAGGGCACTGAAGCTTTCTTT. This yields the protein CASSEFWQGTEAFF.